This entry lists 11 T cell receptor beta chains sequenced from one sample in a study of neoadjuvant anti-PD-1 for oral cavity cancer. Data came from immunoSEQ multiplex PCR; TCRdb stores just in-frame clones and leaves some out. The data hold 65,000 to 70,000 clones, with roughly 90% observed a single time. The time point: after neoadjuvant nivolumab, at surgical resection. The sequencing used PBMCs, collected after nivolumab (anti-PD-1) treatment. These receptors all stem from a person between 40 and 80 years old with oral cavity squamous cell carcinoma.

V and J are TRBV18 and TRBJ2-7, with 12 positions matching TRBD1. The V gene end was trimmed by 0 bases and the J gene end by 7 bases; junction bases not matched to a gene: 4. Germline lookup yields CDR1 KGHSH and CDR2 LQKENI. CDR3 length equals 15 residues. The CDR3 spells CASSPPGQGAREQYF. CDR3 DNA sequence: TGTGCCAGCTCACCACCGGGACAGGGGGCGCGGGAGCAGTACTTC.

This chain joins TRBV27 and TRBJ2-5; D not resolved. Germline V lookup: CDR1 MNHEY, CDR2 SMNVEV (reference sequence). This CDR3 has 18 residues. Trimming took off 3 bases at V and 2 bases at J, with 22 bases between the two ends. This chain's CDR3 is CASSFIRLIYPIQETQYF. The CDR3 nucleotides read TGTGCCAGCAGTTTCATACGCCTAATTTACCCAATTCAAGAGACCCAGTACTTC.

The chain carries TRBV5-1 and TRBJ2-2, with D possibly TRBD2 on 6 matching bases. Germline CDR1 reads SGHRS; CDR2 reads YFSETQ. There are 15 residues in the CDR3. Trimming cost V 4 bases and J 7 bases, with 17 bases left between them. This CDR3 is CASSAPQAGYGELFF. The CDR3 coding sequence is TGCGCCAGCAGCGCCCCCCAGGCGGGGTACGGGGAGCTGTTTTTT. Complete variable domain (other parts from reference TRBV5-1 and TRBJ2-2): KAGVTQTPRYLIKTRGQQVTLSCSPISGHRSVSWYQQTPGQGLQFLFEYFSETQRNKGNFPGRFSGRQFSNSRSEMNVSTLELGDSALYLCASSAPQAGYGELFFGEGSRLTVL.

The chain couples TRBV5-1 to TRBJ1-2; D is unresolved. Trimming cost V 0 bases and J 2 bases, with 8 bases left between them. CDR1 is SGHRS and CDR2 is YFSETQ in the germline V gene. The CDR3 sequence is 14 residues long. The CDR3 sequence: CASSLDGENYGYTF. In nucleotides, the CDR3 is TGCGCCAGCAGCTTGGATGGGGAGAACTATGGCTACACCTTC.

This clone was found a few times. The V and J genes are TRBV9 and TRBJ1-2, with D possibly TRBD1 on 5 matching bases. The V end was cut by 2 bases, the J end by 5 bases, with 13 bases between. This CDR3 has 14 residues. Germline assignment: CDR1 SGDLS and CDR2 YYNGEE. CDR3 residues: CASSVSEGSYGYTF. In DNA, the CDR3 is TGTGCCAGCAGCGTTTCTGAGGGGTCGTATGGCTACACCTTC.

The chain couples TRBV7-6 to TRBJ2-7; 10 bases are a match to TRBD1. Per germline, CDR1 SGHVS and CDR2 FNYEAQ. The CDR3 spans 15 residues. The V segment lost 4 bases and the J segment 4 bases; nucleotides outside the gene matches: 7. The CDR3, as DNA: TGTGCCAGCAGCTCTCCGGGACAGGGGTTATACGAGCAGTACTTC. This translates into CASSSPGQGLYEQYF.

The chain is built from TRBV30 and TRBJ2-7; 11 bases agree with TRBD2. J gave up 0 bases and V 5 bases, and 3 bases lay outside the gene matches. This CDR3 spans 14 amino acids. From germline, CDR1 is GTSNPN and CDR2 SVGIG (reference sequence). CDR3 residues: CAWEGTSGSYEQYF. CDR3 coding DNA: TGTGCCTGGGAGGGGACTAGCGGCTCCTACGAGCAGTACTTC.

The J gene is TRBJ1-1, the V gene TRBV7-2; maybe TRBD1 (6 bases). CDR3 size: 14 residues. Germline V gives CDR1 SGHTA, CDR2 FQGNSA. Trimming left V 5 bases short and J 3 bases short, with 13 bases between. The DNA of the CDR3 is TGTGCCAGCAGCGGCAGGACAGACTACACTGAAGCTTTCTTT. It yields the protein CASSGRTDYTEAFF. Based on the CDR3 plus reference TRBV7-2 and TRBJ1-1, the full variable domain is GAGVSQSPSNKVTEKGKDVELRCDPISGHTALYWYRQSLGQGLEFLIYFQGNSAPDKSGLPSDRFSAERTGGSVSTLTIQRTQQEDSAVYLCASSGRTDYTEAFFGQGTRLTVV.

This chain joins TRBV7-3 and TRBJ2-1; D is undetermined. CDR1 and CDR2 (germline): SGHTA, FQGTGA. The CDR3 extends over 15 amino acids. The V end was cut by 5 bases, the J end by 2 bases, with 13 bases between. The CDR3 spells CASSAPGGAYNEQFF. The CDR3 DNA reads as TGTGCCAGCAGCGCCCCCGGCGGAGCCTACAATGAGCAGTTCTTC.

The chain couples TRBV7-9 to TRBJ2-1, with a tentative D call TRBD1 (7 bases). The germline V and J ends were trimmed by 0 bases and 7 bases, with 10 bases remaining between them. The CDR3 is made up of 14 amino acids. From germline, CDR1 is SEHNR and CDR2 FQNEAQ (reference sequence). CDR3 sequence: CASSLAAGGNEQFF. In DNA, the CDR3 is TGTGCCAGCAGCTTAGCGGCAGGGGGGAATGAGCAGTTCTTC. The full variable domain, completed using reference TRBV7-9 and TRBJ2-1, is DTGVSQNPRHKITKRGQNVTFRCDPISEHNRLYWYRQTLGQGPEFLTYFQNEAQLEKSRLLSDRFSAERPKGSFSTLEIQRTEQGDSAMYLCASSLAAGGNEQFFGPGTRLTVL.

The V call is TRBV5-4, the J call TRBJ2-3; 7 bases line up with TRBD1. The CDR3 has 15 residues. J lost 5 bases, V lost 4 bases, and 10 bases had no gene match. The germline V gene has CDR1 SGHNT and CDR2 YYREEE (reference sequence). The CDR3 sequence is CASSPNRGRVDTQYF. The CDR3 coding sequence is TGTGCCAGCAGCCCGAACAGGGGCCGGGTAGATACGCAGTATTTT.